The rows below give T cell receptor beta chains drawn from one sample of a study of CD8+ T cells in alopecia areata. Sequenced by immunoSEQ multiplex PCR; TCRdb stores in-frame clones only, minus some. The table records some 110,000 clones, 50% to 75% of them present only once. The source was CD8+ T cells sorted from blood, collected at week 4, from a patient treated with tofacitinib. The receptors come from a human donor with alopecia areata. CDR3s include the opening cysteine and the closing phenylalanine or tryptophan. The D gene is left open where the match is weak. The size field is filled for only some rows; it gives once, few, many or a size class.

CDR3 DNA: TGCGCCAGCAGCCAAGATTTGCCCGGGACTTACACAGATACGCAGTATTTT
CDR3 protein: CASSQDLPGTYTDTQYF
V gene: TRBV4-3
D gene: -
clone size: -
J gene: TRBJ2-3

CDR3 DNA: TGTGCCAGCAGCAGAATGGCTACAGATCAAGAGACCCAGTACTTC
CDR3 protein: CASSRMATDQETQYF
V gene: TRBV7-3
D gene: -
clone size: -
J gene: TRBJ2-5

CDR3 DNA: TGTGCCAGCAGCCTTCGGGATACGCAGTATTTT
CDR3 protein: CASSLRDTQYF
V gene: TRBV7-2
D gene: -
clone size: -
J gene: TRBJ2-3

CDR3 DNA: TGTGCCAGCAGCGGGGGGGAATGGCCCAATGAGCAGTTCTTC
CDR3 protein: CASSGGEWPNEQFF
V gene: TRBV9
D gene: -
clone size: -
J gene: TRBJ2-1

CDR3 DNA: TGTGCCAGCAGCTCACAGCTAAGCGGATCCGGGGAGCTGTTTTTT
CDR3 protein: CASSSQLSGSGELFF
V gene: TRBV5-6
D gene: -
clone size: -
J gene: TRBJ2-2

CDR3 DNA: TGTGCCAGCAGTTACCCCGGGACGGGAACCTACGAGCAGTACTTC
CDR3 protein: CASSYPGTGTYEQYF
V gene: TRBV6-5
D gene: -
clone size: -
J gene: TRBJ2-7

CDR3 DNA: TGTGCCAGCAGCTTAGGATGGTATGGCTACACCTTC
CDR3 protein: CASSLGWYGYTF
V gene: TRBV7-9
D gene: -
clone size: -
J gene: TRBJ1-2

CDR3 DNA: TGTGCCAGCAGCGTCGGGGGGTCCGGAGATACGCAGTATTTT
CDR3 protein: CASSVGGSGDTQYF
V gene: TRBV6-5
D gene: TRBD2
clone size: -
J gene: TRBJ2-3

CDR3 DNA: TGTGCCAGCAGCGTTGTAGGTGGTGAGCAGTACTTC
CDR3 protein: CASSVVGGEQYF
V gene: TRBV9
D gene: -
clone size: -
J gene: TRBJ2-7

CDR3 DNA: TGCAGCGTTGAAGGGTACACTGAAGCTTTCTTT
CDR3 protein: CSVEGYTEAFF
V gene: TRBV29-1
D gene: -
clone size: -
J gene: TRBJ1-1

CDR3 DNA: TGTGCCAGCAGCTTAGGTCAAGGCTACAATGAGCAGTTCTTC
CDR3 protein: CASSLGQGYNEQFF
V gene: TRBV5-6
D gene: -
clone size: few
J gene: TRBJ2-1

CDR3 DNA: TGCAGCGCACAGATATCGGGAACCCTGGGCACAGATACGCAGTATTTT
CDR3 protein: CSAQISGTLGTDTQYF
V gene: TRBV29-1
D gene: -
clone size: -
J gene: TRBJ2-3

CDR3 DNA: TGTGCCAGCAGCTTGGACACCGGGTACGCCTACGAGCAGTACTTC
CDR3 protein: CASSLDTGYAYEQYF
V gene: TRBV7-6
D gene: -
clone size: few
J gene: TRBJ2-7

CDR3 DNA: TGTGCCAGCAGCGTTAGTAACTATGGCTACACCTTC
CDR3 protein: CASSVSNYGYTF
V gene: TRBV9
D gene: -
clone size: -
J gene: TRBJ1-2

CDR3 DNA: TGTGCCTGGAGTACGGGACAGGCCTACAATGAGCAGTTCTTC
CDR3 protein: CAWSTGQAYNEQFF
V gene: TRBV30
D gene: TRBD1
clone size: few
J gene: TRBJ2-1

CDR3 DNA: TGCGCCAGCAGCTTGGAGGGGACAGGGGGCAGTTCACCCCTCCACTTT
CDR3 protein: CASSLEGTGGSSPLHF
V gene: TRBV5-1
D gene: TRBD1
clone size: -
J gene: TRBJ1-6

CDR3 DNA: TGCGCCAGCAGCCAAGCGGGGGGGTATGGAGATACGCAGTATTTT
CDR3 protein: CASSQAGGYGDTQYF
V gene: TRBV4-1
D gene: TRBD2
clone size: -
J gene: TRBJ2-3

CDR3 DNA: TGTGCCTGTAGACCCACCGGGGAGCTGTTTTTT
CDR3 protein: CACRPTGELFF
V gene: TRBV30
D gene: -
clone size: -
J gene: TRBJ2-2

CDR3 DNA: TGTGCCAGCAGAGGCACTGAAGCTTTCTTT
CDR3 protein: CASRGTEAFF
V gene: TRBV2
D gene: -
clone size: few
J gene: TRBJ1-1

CDR3 DNA: TGTGCTAGTGGTGTACAGGGGGCGCCTGGCTACACCTTC
CDR3 protein: CASGVQGAPGYTF
V gene: TRBV12-5
D gene: TRBD1
clone size: -
J gene: TRBJ1-2

CDR3 DNA: TGCATCCTCGGTTGTGATGAGCAGTTCTTC
CDR3 protein: CILGCDEQFF
V gene: TRBV20-1
D gene: -
clone size: -
J gene: TRBJ2-1

CDR3 DNA: TGTGCCAGCAGCTTAGCGCGCGGAAAGGCGGCTGGAAACACCATATATTTT
CDR3 protein: CASSLARGKAAGNTIYF
V gene: TRBV7-9
D gene: -
clone size: -
J gene: TRBJ1-3

CDR3 DNA: TGCGCCAGCAGCTCCTACCCACAGGAGACCAACTATGGCTACACCTTC
CDR3 protein: CASSSYPQETNYGYTF
V gene: TRBV5-1
D gene: -
clone size: -
J gene: TRBJ1-2

CDR3 DNA: TGTGCCAGCAGCTTCGGACAGGGGGGCACAGATACGCAGTATTTT
CDR3 protein: CASSFGQGGTDTQYF
V gene: TRBV7-9
D gene: TRBD1
clone size: few
J gene: TRBJ2-3

CDR3 DNA: TGTGCCATCAGTGAGGGGGACTACGAGCAGTACTTC
CDR3 protein: CAISEGDYEQYF
V gene: TRBV10-3
D gene: -
clone size: once
J gene: TRBJ2-7

CDR3 DNA: TGCGCCAGCAGCTTGGGGCGCGACAGCTACGAGCAGTACTTC
CDR3 protein: CASSLGRDSYEQYF
V gene: TRBV5-1
D gene: -
clone size: -
J gene: TRBJ2-7